This TCR beta chain was captured by sequencing in a study of beta chain features in type 1 diabetes listed by TCRdb under 2018. Turning to the overall study: Mean age, gender distribution, total cell number and subset yield did not differ between patients and healthy donors. A total of 107,917,701 sorted cells were examined across all samples, and a strong correlation was observed between cell number per subset and RNA yield. In the study, TCRB repertoires of sorted circulating CD4+ T cell subsets from recently diagnosed type 1 diabetes patients were compared with those of matched healthy donors. Regulatory and stem cell-like memory subsets were obtained from only 8 patients and about eight healthy donors, while naive and central memory subsets were obtained from all 28 donors.

The High Capacity cDNA Reverse Transcription Kit was used to reverse transcribe all of the isolated RNA, meaning that expressed TCRB transcripts were what got sequenced. Deep immunoSEQ sequencing was applied to naive, central memory and regulatory T cell samples, giving an average of about 3.8 million total reads per sample. After sorted cells were lysed in RLT buffer, RNA was extracted with DNase-treated RNeasy Micro or Mini kits, with the choice depending on cell number. To prevent cross-contamination, every cell subset was processed on its own, while patient and healthy donor samples were processed together. The immunoSEQ multiplex PCR was used to amplify TCRB sequences from cDNA, yielding 87-bp fragments that span the CDR3 region. Sequencing of the amplicons was done on the Illumina HiSeq platform. In the authors' own workflow: PCR bias was corrected computationally using synthetic template baselines, and reads within Hamming distance 2 were collapsed, with unmergeable singletons discarded. Reads were aligned against IMGT so that V, D and J genes, CDR3 length and insertions or deletions at six rearrangement sites could be assigned. Within each subset, clonotype counts were normalized to the number of sorted cells before true diversity and Gini coefficients were calculated with the tcR R package. The overlap coefficient, calculated on TCRB nucleotide sequences, was used to measure repertoire sharing. Out-of-frame TCRB sequences from naive cells were analyzed to stand in for the pre-selection repertoire. As stored in TCRdb, this immuneACCESS dataset retains in-frame rearrangements with V and J assigned. A fraction of the clones does not appear; measured against another copy, unresolved V genes explain less than half of the discrepancy, and the remainder lacks a known reason. The V and J calls and clone size were taken over from that table, and D and trimming were inferred from the DNA. The sample data list roughly 350,000 clones, and roughly 11% of these were observed just once. The top ten clones comprise more than 0.015% of the sample.

A single peripheral blood draw of approximately 100 mL on average was collected from each donor into heparinised tubes. Using a panel that included CD45RO, CCR7, CD25, CD127, CD95 and CD27, naive, central memory, regulatory and stem cell-like memory CD4+ T cells were sorted on a BD FACSAria II. All sorted populations exceeded 98% purity. PBMCs were isolated immediately by Lymphoprep density gradient centrifugation and stained directly without culture. To minimize batch effects, samples were stained and sorted in pairs, one healthy donor with one patient per experiment. This clone was detected only a few times. The clone's antigen remains unknown. No qualities accompany the bases; no much larger clone lies one base away. What the authors observed across the whole study: Sequencing cDNA rather than genomic DNA could over-represent highly expressing activated cells, although activation and CD3 levels did not differ between groups. Naive, central memory and regulatory TCRB repertoires appeared more similar among patients than among healthy donors. Shorter templates might be favored by PCR, yet because patient and control samples were amplified and corrected together, any such skew would affect both groups equally. A moderate but significant shortening of TCRB CDR3 length was observed in type 1 diabetes patients in all four CD4+ subsets. Because small numbers of individuals were included in the HLA sub-analyses, any influence of HLA type on TCRB rearrangement was left unresolved. At VDJ recombination sites, type 1 diabetes patients had fewer insertions and more deleted nucleotides, which implies abnormalities in thymic rearrangement.

Trimming takes 4 bases off V and 10 bases off J; junction bases not matched to a gene: 11. CDR1 and CDR2 were assigned from the germline V gene as MDHEN and SYDVKM. The CDR3 covers 14 residues, taking in both the cysteine and the phenylalanine. Kept here is only the CDR3 DNA, which spans 42 bases and is read in frame from base 1. This sequence uses TRBV28 and TRBJ1-1; 8 middle bases align to TRBD1. This clonotype was obtained from a woman in her twenties or thirties in good health. Sequenced: naive CD4+ T cells from blood. Sample cell subset or site, as interpreted from the label and publication: true naive CD4+ T cells. The DNA sequence is TGTGCCAGCAGTTCCCGACAGGGGAGCTTTGGAGCTTTCTTT. This is translated as CASSSRQGSFGAFF.